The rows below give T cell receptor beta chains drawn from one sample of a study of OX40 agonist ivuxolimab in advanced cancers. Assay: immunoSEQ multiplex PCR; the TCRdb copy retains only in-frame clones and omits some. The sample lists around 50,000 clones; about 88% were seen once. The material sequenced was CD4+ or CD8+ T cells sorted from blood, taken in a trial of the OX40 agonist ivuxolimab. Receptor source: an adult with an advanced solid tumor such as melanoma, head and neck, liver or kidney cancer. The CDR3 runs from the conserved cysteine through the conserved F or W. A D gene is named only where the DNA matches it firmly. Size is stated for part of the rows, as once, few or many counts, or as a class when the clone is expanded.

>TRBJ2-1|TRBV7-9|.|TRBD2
CASSFSGRVNEQFF
TGTGCCAGCAGCTTTAGCGGGAGAGTAAATGAGCAGTTCTTC
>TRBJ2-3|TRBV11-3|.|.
CASSLGGRPAWDTQYF
TGTGCCAGCAGCTTAGGGGGCCGGCCCGCTTGGGATACGCAGTATTTT
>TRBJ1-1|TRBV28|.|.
CASSFEGTAEAFF
TGTGCCAGCAGTTTCGAGGGGACGGCTGAAGCTTTCTTT
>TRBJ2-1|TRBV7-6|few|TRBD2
CASSPGGNEQFF
TGTGCCAGCAGCCCCGGGGGGAATGAGCAGTTCTTC
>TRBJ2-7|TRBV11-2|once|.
CASSSGPFYEQYF
TGTGCCAGCAGCTCGGGACCCTTCTACGAGCAGTACTTC
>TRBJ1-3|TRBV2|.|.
CASTKAVSGGNTIYF
TGTGCCAGCACTAAAGCGGTTAGCGGTGGAAACACCATATATTTT
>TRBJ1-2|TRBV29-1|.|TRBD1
CSVPRDSFYGYTF
TGCAGCGTTCCCCGGGACAGCTTCTATGGCTACACCTTC
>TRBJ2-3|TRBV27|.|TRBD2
CASSSGLAGYSDTQYF
TGTGCCAGCAGTTCGGGACTAGCGGGATATTCAGATACGCAGTATTTT
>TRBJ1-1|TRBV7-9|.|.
CASSLGVTEAFF
TGTGCCAGCAGCTTAGGCGTGACTGAAGCTTTCTTT
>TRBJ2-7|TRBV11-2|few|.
CASSYGASYEQYF
TGTGCCAGCAGCTACGGAGCATCCTACGAGCAGTACTTC
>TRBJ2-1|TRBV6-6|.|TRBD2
CASSFLTSGNEQFF
TGTGCCAGCAGTTTCTTGACTAGCGGGAATGAGCAGTTCTTC
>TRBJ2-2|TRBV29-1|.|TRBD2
CSVISGRGGTGELFF
TGCAGCGTTATTAGCGGGAGAGGCGGCACCGGGGAGCTGTTTTTT
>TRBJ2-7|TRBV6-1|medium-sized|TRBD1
CASSDRSTYEQYF
TGTGCCAGCTCGGACAGGTCCACCTACGAGCAGTACTTC
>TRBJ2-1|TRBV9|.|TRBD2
CASSVVGEGEQFF
TGTGCCAGCAGCGTCGTGGGGGAGGGCGAGCAGTTCTTC
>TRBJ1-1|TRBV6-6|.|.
CATLDSNTEAFF
TGTGCCACCCTGGACAGTAACACTGAAGCTTTCTTT
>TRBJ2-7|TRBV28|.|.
CASSSPYEQYF
TGTGCCAGCAGTTCCCCCTACGAGCAGTACTTC
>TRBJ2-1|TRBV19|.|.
CASSIGWNEQFF
TGTGCCAGTAGTATCGGCTGGAATGAGCAGTTCTTC
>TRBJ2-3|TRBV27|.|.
CASSFVGSGTDTQYF
TGTGCCAGCAGTTTTGTGGGATCGGGCACAGATACGCAGTATTTT
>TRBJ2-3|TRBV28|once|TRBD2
CASSWRGGTDTQYF
TGTGCCAGCAGTTGGCGGGGGGGGACAGATACGCAGTATTTT
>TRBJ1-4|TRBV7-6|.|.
CASSLLGQGFEKLFF
TGTGCCAGCAGCTTACTAGGGCAGGGATTTGAAAAACTGTTTTTT
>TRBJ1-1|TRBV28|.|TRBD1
CASSWDRIVENTEAFF
TGTGCCAGCAGTTGGGACAGGATCGTGGAGAACACTGAAGCTTTCTTT
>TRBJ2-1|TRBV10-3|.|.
CAISQSSYNEQFF
TGTGCCATAAGCCAGAGCTCCTACAATGAGCAGTTCTTC
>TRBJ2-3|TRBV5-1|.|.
CASSSRGGTDTQYF
TGCGCCAGCAGCTCACGAGGGGGGACAGATACGCAGTATTTT
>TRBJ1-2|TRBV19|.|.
CASRTGNYGYTF
TGTGCCAGTAGAACGGGTAACTATGGCTACACCTTC
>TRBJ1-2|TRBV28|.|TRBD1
CASSPYRGRVDGYTF
TGTGCCAGCAGTCCCTACAGGGGGCGTGTAGATGGCTACACCTTC
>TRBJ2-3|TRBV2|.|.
CALSGVSTDTQYF
TGTGCCTTATCGGGGGTATCGACAGATACGCAGTATTTT
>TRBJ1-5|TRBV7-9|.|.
CASSSDSQPQHF
TGTGCCAGCAGCTCGGACAGCCAGCCCCAGCATTTT
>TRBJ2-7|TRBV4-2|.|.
CASSLAGFSSYEQYF
TGTGCCAGCAGCTTGGCGGGGTTTAGCTCCTACGAGCAGTACTTC
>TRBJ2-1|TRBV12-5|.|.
CASGVGGPLNEQFF
TGTGCTAGTGGGGTGGGAGGCCCTTTGAATGAGCAGTTCTTC
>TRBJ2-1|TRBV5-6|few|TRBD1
CASSEATDRVYNEQFF
TGTGCCAGCAGCGAAGCTACGGACAGGGTCTACAATGAGCAGTTCTTC
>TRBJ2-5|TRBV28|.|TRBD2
CASSLPGLGAETQYF
TGTGCCAGCAGTCTACCGGGACTAGGAGCAGAGACCCAGTACTTC
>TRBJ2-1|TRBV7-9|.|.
CASSPRGEKSYNEQFF
TGTGCCAGCAGCCCCCGGGGCGAGAAATCCTACAATGAGCAGTTCTTC
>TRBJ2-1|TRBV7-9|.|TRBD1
CASSPGQGDSYNEQFF
TGTGCCAGCAGCCCCGGACAGGGGGACTCCTACAATGAGCAGTTCTTC